Listed here are 2 T cell receptor beta chains from one sample, sequenced in a study of response to subunit inactivated influenza vaccine. Using its own MiXCR run on the RT-PCR reads, TCRdb lists one record per CDR3 protein. Of roughly 790,000 distinct CDR3 sequences listed, roughly 20% are singletons. Sequenced material: PBMCs from blood, taken roughly 5 days after vaccination. Receptors were obtained from a man aged 45-60 years who received an inactivated influenza vaccine.

This chain links TRBV5-1 with TRBJ2-6; D is perhaps TRBD1 (5 bases). The CDR3 totals 14 residues. The V gene's germline CDR1 is SGHRS and CDR2 YFSETQ. V gave up 0 bases and J gave up 8 bases, with 9 bases separating them. CDR3 in DNA: TGCGCCAGCAGCTTGGAGGGGATCCCCAACGTCCTGACTTTC. Its protein is CASSLEGIPNVLTF.

This chain connects TRBV20-1 to TRBJ1-6; TRBD1 matches 9 bases. CDR3 length: 14 residues. Unmatched junction bases numbered 9, after V lost 2 bases and J lost 13 bases. Germline assignment: CDR1 DFQATT and CDR2 SNEGSKA (reference sequence). The CDR3 DNA reads TGCAGTGCTAGACCGGGACAGGGTGTATTCCCCCTCCACTTT. It encodes CSARPGQGVFPLHF.